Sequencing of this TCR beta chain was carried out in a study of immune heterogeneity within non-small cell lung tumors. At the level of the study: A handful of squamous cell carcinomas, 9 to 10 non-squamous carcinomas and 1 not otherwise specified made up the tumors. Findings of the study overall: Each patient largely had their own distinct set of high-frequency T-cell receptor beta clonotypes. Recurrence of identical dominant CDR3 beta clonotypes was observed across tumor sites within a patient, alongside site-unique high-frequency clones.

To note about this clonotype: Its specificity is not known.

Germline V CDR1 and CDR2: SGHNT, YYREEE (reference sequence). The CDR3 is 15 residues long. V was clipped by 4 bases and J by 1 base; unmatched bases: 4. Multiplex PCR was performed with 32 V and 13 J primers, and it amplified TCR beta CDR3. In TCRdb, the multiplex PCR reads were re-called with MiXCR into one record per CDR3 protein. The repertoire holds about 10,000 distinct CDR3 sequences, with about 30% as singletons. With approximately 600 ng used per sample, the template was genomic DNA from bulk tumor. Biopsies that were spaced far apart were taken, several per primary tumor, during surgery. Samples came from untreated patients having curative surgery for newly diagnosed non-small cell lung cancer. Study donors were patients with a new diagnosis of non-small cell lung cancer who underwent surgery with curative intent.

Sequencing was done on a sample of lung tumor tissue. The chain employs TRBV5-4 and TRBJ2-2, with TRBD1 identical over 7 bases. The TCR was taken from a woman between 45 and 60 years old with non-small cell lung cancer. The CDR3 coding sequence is TGTGCCAGCAGCGCGGACAGGATGAACACCGGGGAGCTGTTTTTT. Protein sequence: CASSADRMNTGELFF.